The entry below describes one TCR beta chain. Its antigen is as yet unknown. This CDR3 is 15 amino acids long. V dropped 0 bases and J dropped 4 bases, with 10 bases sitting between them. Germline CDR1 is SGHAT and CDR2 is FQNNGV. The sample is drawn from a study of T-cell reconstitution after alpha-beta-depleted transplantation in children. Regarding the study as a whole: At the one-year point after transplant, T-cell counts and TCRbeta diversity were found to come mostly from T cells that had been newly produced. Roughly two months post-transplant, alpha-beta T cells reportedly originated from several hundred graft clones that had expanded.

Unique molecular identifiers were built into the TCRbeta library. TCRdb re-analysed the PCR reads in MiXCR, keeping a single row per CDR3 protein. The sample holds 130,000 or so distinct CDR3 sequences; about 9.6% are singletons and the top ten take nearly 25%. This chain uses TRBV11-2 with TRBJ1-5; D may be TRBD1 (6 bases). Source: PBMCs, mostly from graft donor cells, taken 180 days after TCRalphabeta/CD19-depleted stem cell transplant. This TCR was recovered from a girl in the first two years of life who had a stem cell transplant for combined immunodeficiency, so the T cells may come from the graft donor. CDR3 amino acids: CASSLETGGNQPQHF. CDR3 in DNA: TGTGCCAGCAGCTTAGAGACAGGTGGAAATCAGCCCCAGCATTTT.